What follows describes a single T cell receptor beta chain. Its antigen is unidentified. The method, 5' RACE with UMI labels, was used to prepare the TRB cDNA libraries. With the 5' RACE reads reprocessed, TCRdb shows one record per CDR3 protein and no DNA. The sample totals fewer than 90,000 distinct CDR3 sequences. CDR1 is SGHAT and CDR2 is FQNNGV in the germline V gene. The CDR3 runs to 11 residues. These data belong to a study of CXCR3-negative and CXCR3-positive naive CD8 T cells. Findings of the study overall: CXCR3-positive naive cells carried more hydrophobic TRB CDR3s than CXCR3-negative ones.

Investigators sorted each CD8+ T cell subset in triplicate, taking over 250,000 cells each time. Definition of naive CD8+ T cells rested on a CD45RO-CCR7+CD27+CD95- profile. This sequence was found in a human donor in good health. Some clones in this sample may be carry-over from other donors' samples. This sequence joins TRBV11-2 and TRBJ2-7; TCRdb's D call of TRBD1 is untestable without DNA. Material for sequencing was naive CXCR3+ CD8+ T cells from blood. Subset given: CD45RO-CCR7+CD27+CD95- naive CD8+ T cells expressing CXCR3 (TNR3+). The CDR3 is CASSPTGEQYF.